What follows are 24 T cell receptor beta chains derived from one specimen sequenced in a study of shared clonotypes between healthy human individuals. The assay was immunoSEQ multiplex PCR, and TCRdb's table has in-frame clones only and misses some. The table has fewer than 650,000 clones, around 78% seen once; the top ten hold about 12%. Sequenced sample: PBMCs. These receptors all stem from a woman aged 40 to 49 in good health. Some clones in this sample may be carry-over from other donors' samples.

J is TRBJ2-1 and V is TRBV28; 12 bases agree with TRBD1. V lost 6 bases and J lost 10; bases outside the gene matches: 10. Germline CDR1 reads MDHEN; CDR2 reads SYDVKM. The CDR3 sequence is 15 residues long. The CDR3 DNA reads TGTGCCAGCAGAAACGGGGACAGGGGGCTGGTGGAGCAGTTCTTC. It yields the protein CASRNGDRGLVEQFF. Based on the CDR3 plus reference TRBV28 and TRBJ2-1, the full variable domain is DVKVTQSSRYLVKRTGEKVFLECVQDMDHENMFWYRQDPGLGLRLIYFSYDVKMKEKGDIPEGYSVSREKKERFSLILESASTNQTSMYLCASRNGDRGLVEQFFGPGTRLTVL.

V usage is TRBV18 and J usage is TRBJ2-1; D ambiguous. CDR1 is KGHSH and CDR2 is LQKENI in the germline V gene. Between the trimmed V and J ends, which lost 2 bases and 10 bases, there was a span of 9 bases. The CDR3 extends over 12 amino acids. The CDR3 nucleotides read TGTGCCAGCTCACCAACTTCGGAGGAGCAGTTCTTC. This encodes CASSPTSEEQFF.

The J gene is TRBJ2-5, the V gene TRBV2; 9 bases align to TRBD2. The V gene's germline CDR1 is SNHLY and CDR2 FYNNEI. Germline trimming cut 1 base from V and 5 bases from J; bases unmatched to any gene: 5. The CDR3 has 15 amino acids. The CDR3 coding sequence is TGTGCCAGCAGTGAAGAGCGAACTAGCGGGGAGACCCAGTACTTC. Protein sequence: CASSEERTSGETQYF.

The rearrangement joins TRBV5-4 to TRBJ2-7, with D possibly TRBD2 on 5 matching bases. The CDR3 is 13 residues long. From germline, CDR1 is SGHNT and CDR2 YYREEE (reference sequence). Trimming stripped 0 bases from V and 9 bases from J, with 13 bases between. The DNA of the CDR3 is TGTGCCAGCAGCTTGGCGTCCGGGGTCGGGCAGTACTTC. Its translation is CASSLASGVGQYF. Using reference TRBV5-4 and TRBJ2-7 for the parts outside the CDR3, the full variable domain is ETGVTQSPTHLIKTRGQQVTLRCSSQSGHNTVSWYQQALGQGPQFIFQYYREEENGRGNFPPRFSGLQFPNYSSELNVNALELDDSALYLCASSLASGVGQYFGPGTRLTVT.

The DNA for the CDR3 is TGTGCCAGCAGGGAGACTAGCGCCTTCTCCTACGAGCAGTACTTC. It yields the protein CASRETSAFSYEQYF. The chain links TRBV27 to TRBJ2-7; 8 bases map to TRBD2. The V segment lost 6 bases and the J segment 0 bases; nucleotides outside the gene matches: 7. Germline assignment: CDR1 MNHEY and CDR2 SMNVEV (reference sequence). CDR3 length: 15 amino acids.

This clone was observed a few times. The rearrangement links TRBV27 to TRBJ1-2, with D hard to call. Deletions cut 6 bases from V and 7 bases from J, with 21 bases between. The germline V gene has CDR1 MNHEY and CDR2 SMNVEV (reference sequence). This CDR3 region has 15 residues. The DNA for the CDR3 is TGTGCCAGCAGCTGGTCGGATGGAGGGTTGTTTGGCTACACCTTC. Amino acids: CASSWSDGGLFGYTF.

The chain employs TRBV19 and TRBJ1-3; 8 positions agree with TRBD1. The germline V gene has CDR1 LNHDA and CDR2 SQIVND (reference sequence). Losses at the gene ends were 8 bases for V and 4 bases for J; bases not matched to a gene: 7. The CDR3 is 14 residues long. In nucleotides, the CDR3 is TGTGCCAGTCGCCGGGGACAGGAGGGAAACACCATATATTTT. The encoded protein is CASRRGQEGNTIYF.

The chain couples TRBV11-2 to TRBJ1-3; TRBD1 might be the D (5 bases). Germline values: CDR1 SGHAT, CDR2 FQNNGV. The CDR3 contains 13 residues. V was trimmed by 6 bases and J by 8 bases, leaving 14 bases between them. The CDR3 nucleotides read TGTGCCAGCAGACCCCTGGGGGATCACACCATATATTTT. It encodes CASRPLGDHTIYF.

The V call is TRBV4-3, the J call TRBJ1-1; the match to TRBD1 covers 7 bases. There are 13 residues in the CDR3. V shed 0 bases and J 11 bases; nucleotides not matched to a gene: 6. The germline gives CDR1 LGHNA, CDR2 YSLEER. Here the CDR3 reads CASSQEVRDSAFF. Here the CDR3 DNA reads TGCGCCAGCAGCCAAGAGGTCCGGGACAGCGCTTTCTTT.

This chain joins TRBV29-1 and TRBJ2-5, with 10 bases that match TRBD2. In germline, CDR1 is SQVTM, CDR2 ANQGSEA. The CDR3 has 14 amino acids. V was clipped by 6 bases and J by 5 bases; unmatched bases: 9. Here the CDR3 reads CSVQAAGGRETQYF. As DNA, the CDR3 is TGCAGCGTCCAGGCAGCGGGAGGGCGGGAGACCCAGTACTTC.

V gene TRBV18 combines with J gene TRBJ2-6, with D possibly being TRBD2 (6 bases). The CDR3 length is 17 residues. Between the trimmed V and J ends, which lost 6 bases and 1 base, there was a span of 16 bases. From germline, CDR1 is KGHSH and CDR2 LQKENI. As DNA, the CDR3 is TGTGCCAGCTCCCCGGACTATTCCCTATCTGGGGCCAACGTCCTGACTTTC. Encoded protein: CASSPDYSLSGANVLTF.

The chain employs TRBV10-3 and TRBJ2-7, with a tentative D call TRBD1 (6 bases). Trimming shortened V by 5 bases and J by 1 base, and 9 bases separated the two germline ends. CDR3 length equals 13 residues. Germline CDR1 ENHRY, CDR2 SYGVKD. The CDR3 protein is CAISPTGSYEQYF. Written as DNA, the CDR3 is TGTGCCATCAGTCCGACAGGTTCCTACGAGCAGTACTTC.

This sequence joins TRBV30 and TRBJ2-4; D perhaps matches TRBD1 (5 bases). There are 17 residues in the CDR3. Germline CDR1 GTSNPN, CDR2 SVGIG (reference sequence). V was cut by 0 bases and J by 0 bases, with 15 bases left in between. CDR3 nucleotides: TGTGCCTGGAGTGTACGGTTCCAGGGTGAAGCCAAAAACATTCAGTACTTC. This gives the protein CAWSVRFQGEAKNIQYF.

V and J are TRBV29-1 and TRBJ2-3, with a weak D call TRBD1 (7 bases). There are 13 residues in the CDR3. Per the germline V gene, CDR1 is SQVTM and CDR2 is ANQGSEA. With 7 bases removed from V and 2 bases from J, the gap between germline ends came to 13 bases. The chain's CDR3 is CSAARGATDTQYF. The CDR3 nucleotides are TGCAGCGCCGCCAGGGGGGCCACAGATACGCAGTATTTT.

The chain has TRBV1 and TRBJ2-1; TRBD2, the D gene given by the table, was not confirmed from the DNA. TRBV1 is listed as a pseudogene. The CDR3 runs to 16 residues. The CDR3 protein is CTSSQPRDSRVNQQFF. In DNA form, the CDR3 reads TGCACCAGCAGCCAACCCCGGGACTCTCGTGTCAATCAGCAGTTCTTC.

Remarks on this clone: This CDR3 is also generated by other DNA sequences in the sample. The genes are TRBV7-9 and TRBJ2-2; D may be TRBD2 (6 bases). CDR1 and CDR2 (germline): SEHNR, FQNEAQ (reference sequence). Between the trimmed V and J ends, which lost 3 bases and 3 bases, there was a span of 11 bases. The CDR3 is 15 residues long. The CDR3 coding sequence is TGTGCCAGCAGCTTTAATCGCGGGGACACCGGGGAGCTGTTTTTT. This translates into CASSFNRGDTGELFF.

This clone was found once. CDR3 nucleotide sequence: TGTGCCAGCAGCGTAGGTCCGGGTGGGGAGCAGTACTTC. Its translation is CASSVGPGGEQYF. The rearrangement joins TRBV9 to TRBJ2-7; D is unclear. The CDR3 consists of 13 residues. Germline V gene lookup returns CDR1 SGDLS and CDR2 YYNGEE. The V and J ends lost 0 bases and 7 bases respectively, with 11 bases between them. The full variable domain, with the rest looked up from reference TRBV9 and TRBJ2-7, is DSGVTQTPKHLITATGQRVTLRCSPRSGDLSVYWYQQSLDQGLQFLIQYYNGEERAKGNILERFSAQQFPDLHSELNLSSLELGDSALYFCASSVGPGGEQYFGPGTRLTVT.

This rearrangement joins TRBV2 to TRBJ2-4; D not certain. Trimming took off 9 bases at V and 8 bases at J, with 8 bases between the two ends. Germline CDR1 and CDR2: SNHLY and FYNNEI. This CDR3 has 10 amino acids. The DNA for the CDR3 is TGTGCCAGTTCCCAGGACATTCAGTACTTC. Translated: CASSQDIQYF.

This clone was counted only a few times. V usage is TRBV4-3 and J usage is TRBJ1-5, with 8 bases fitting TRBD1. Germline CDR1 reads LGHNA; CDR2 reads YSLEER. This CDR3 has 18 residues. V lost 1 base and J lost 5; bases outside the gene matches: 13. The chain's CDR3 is CASSQGHGRDRTYQPQHF. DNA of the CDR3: TGCGCCAGCAGCCAAGGCCACGGTCGGGACAGGACCTATCAGCCCCAGCATTTT.

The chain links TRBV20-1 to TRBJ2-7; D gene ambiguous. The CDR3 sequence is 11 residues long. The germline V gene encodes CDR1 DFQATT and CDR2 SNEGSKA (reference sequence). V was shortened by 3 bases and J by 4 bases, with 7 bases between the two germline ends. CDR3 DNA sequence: TGCAGTGCTAGGAAGGGTTACGAGCAGTACTTC. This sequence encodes CSARKGYEQYF.

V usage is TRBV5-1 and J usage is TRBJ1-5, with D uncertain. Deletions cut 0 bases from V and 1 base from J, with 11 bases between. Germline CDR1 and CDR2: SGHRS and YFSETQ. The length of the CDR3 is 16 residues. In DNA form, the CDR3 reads TGCGCCAGCAGCTTGGGAGCGGTCACCAGCAATCAGCCCCAGCATTTT. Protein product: CASSLGAVTSNQPQHF.

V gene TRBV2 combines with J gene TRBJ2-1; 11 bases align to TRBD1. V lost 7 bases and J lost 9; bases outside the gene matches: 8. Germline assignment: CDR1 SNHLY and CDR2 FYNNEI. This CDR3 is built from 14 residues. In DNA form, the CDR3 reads TGTGCCAGCACCGGGACAGGGGGTGATGGTGAGCAGTTCTTC. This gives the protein CASTGTGGDGEQFF.

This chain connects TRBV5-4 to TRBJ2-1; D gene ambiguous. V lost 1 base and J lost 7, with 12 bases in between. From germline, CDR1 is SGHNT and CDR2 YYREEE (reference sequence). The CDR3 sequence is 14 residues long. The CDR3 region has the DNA TGTGCCAGCAGCTTGCCTAGTCGACTTAATGAGCAGTTCTTC. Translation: CASSLPSRLNEQFF.

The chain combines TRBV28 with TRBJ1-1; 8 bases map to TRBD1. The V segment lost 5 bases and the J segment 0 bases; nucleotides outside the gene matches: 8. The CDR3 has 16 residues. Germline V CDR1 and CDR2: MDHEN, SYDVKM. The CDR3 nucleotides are TGTGCCAGCAGTACCCCGACAGGGGCTTTGAACACTGAAGCTTTCTTT. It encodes CASSTPTGALNTEAFF.